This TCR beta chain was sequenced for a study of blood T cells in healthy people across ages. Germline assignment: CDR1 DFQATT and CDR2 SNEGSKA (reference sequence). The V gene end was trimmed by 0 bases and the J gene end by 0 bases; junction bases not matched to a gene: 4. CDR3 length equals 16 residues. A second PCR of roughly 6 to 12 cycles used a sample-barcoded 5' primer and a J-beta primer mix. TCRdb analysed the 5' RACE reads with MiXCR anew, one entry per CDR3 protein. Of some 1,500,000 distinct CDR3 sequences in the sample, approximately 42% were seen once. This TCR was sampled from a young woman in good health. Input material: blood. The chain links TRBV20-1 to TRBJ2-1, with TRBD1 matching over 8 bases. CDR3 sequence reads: CSARDPGQASYNEQFF. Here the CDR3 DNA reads TGCAGTGCTAGAGACCCGGGACAGGCCTCCTACAATGAGCAGTTCTTC.